The 23 T cell receptor beta chains given below trace back to one sample, sequenced in a study of blood T cell repertoires in COVID-19 (dated by TCRdb to about 2020). Preparation of the library involved the immunoSEQ multiplex PCR assay. What TCRdb holds here is the immuneACCESS table cut down to in-frame rearrangements. Part of the clones is not present; checked against another copy, under half of the missing clones reflect an unresolved V gene, and the others are unexplained. This sample comprises about 97,000 clones, over 65% of them detected only once. Around 4.5% of the sample lies in the top ten. Sequenced sample: peripheral blood. These TCRs come from a human donor in a cohort sampled during active COVID-19.

The genes are TRBV2 and TRBJ2-5, with D possibly matching TRBD1 (5 bases). Trimming took off 6 bases at V and 0 bases at J, with 11 bases between the two ends. The germline V gene encodes CDR1 SNHLY and CDR2 FYNNEI. The CDR3 extends over 14 amino acids. Here the CDR3 DNA reads TGTGCCAGCAGGTCGTCAGGGTACCAAGAGACCCAGTACTTC. It encodes CASRSSGYQETQYF.

The CDR3, as DNA: TGTGCCAGCAAGCGGGGGTACACCGGGGAGCTGTTTTTT. It yields the protein CASKRGYTGELFF. The V and J genes are TRBV2 and TRBJ2-2, with 8 bases fitting TRBD2. The CDR3 contains 13 residues. Trimming cost V 7 bases and J 3 bases; bases outside gene matches: 1. Germline CDR1 reads SNHLY; CDR2 reads FYNNEI.

This clone was counted only a few times. This chain links TRBV7-2 with TRBJ2-1; D is undetermined. Germline V gives CDR1 SGHTA, CDR2 FQGNSA. CDR3 length: 12 amino acids. The V end lost 3 bases, the J end lost 4 bases, and 4 bases lay between the germline ends. CDR3 DNA: TGTGCCAGCAGCTTGCGATACAATGAGCAGTTCTTC. Translating gives CASSLRYNEQFF.

This clone was seen only once. The chain employs TRBV7-3 and TRBJ2-7; 8 bases line up with TRBD1. CDR3 size: 13 residues. CDR1 and CDR2 from the germline V gene are SGHTA and FQGTGA. V dropped 4 bases and J dropped 6; count of bases not matched to a gene: 5. CDR3 sequence: CASSSFTGGEQYF. In DNA, the CDR3 is TGTGCCAGCAGCTCGTTCACAGGGGGCGAGCAGTACTTC.

V is TRBV18 and J is TRBJ2-7; D unclear. The germline gives CDR1 KGHSH, CDR2 LQKENI. Trimming took 5 bases from V and 3 from J, leaving 14 bases between them. The CDR3 totals 14 residues. CDR3 nucleotide sequence: TGTGCCAGCTCATCCTACGGTACTCGCTACGAGCAGTACTTC. Its protein product is CASSSYGTRYEQYF. Full variable domain (rest looked up from reference TRBV18 and TRBJ2-7): NAGVMQNPRHLVRRRGQEARLRCSPMKGHSHVYWYRQLPEEGLKFMVYLQKENIIDESGMPKERFSAEFPKEGPSILRIQQVVRGDSAAYFCASSSYGTRYEQYFGPGTRLTVT.

CDR3 DNA: TGCGCCAGCAGCCAAGGGCAGGTCTCTGGGGCCAACGTCCTGACTTTC. This translates into CASSQGQVSGANVLTF. The V gene is TRBV4-1, the J gene TRBJ2-6; D gene uncertain. Germline V CDR1 and CDR2: MGHRA, YSYEKL. The CDR3 sequence is 16 residues long. V was trimmed by 1 base and J by 0 bases, leaving 7 bases between them.

J is TRBJ2-7 and V is TRBV5-1; TRBD1 aligns across 8 bases. The CDR3 consists of 14 residues. Germline V gene sequence: CDR1 SGHRS, CDR2 YFSETQ. The ends lost 4 bases at V and 0 bases at J; junction bases unmatched: 3. In DNA, the CDR3 is TGCGCCAGCAGCACGGACAGGGCCTCCTACGAGCAGTACTTC. Translated, it gives CASSTDRASYEQYF.

About this clone itself: Other DNA sequences in the same sample also yield this CDR3. This CDR3 reads CASSSTGQPGETQYF. The CDR3, as DNA: TGTGCCAGCAGCTCCACCGGACAGCCGGGGGAGACCCAGTACTTC. The gene calls are TRBV7-2 and TRBJ2-5; D possibly corresponds to TRBD1 (6 bases). The ends were cut back, 4 bases at V and 5 bases at J, with 17 bases in the middle. The CDR3 spans 15 residues. Germline V gene lookup returns CDR1 SGHTA and CDR2 FQGNSA.

This chain joins TRBV20-1 and TRBJ2-3; no clear D gene. Germline assignment: CDR1 DFQATT and CDR2 SNEGSKA (reference sequence). V gave up 7 bases and J gave up 2 bases, with 7 bases separating them. This CDR3 is 11 amino acids long. In nucleotides, the CDR3 is TGCAGTGGTTCCCTCACAGATACGCAGTATTTT. This translates into CSGSLTDTQYF.

This chain uses TRBV11-1 with TRBJ2-5, with TRBD2 matching over 9 bases. Per germline, CDR1 SGHAT and CDR2 FQDESV (reference sequence). Losses at the gene ends were 5 bases for V and 5 bases for J; bases not matched to a gene: 6. This CDR3 region has 14 residues. DNA of the CDR3: TGTGCCAGCAGCCGCGGGGGGGCCGAGGAGACCCAGTACTTC. Translating it yields CASSRGGAEETQYF.

The V call is TRBV11-1, the J call TRBJ2-5, with 8 bases lining up with TRBD2. Looked up from germline, CDR1 is SGHAT and CDR2 is FQDESV (reference sequence). The CDR3 is 15 amino acids. The junction had 10 bases not matched to a gene; V was cut back by 5 bases and J by 5 bases. As DNA, the CDR3 is TGTGCCAGCAGCCCCCGGACTAGCCAGGAGGAGACCCAGTACTTC. Translating it yields CASSPRTSQEETQYF.

This clone was counted once. The chain employs TRBV2 and TRBJ2-2, with D possibly matching TRBD2 (6 bases). CDR1 is SNHLY and CDR2 is FYNNEI in the germline V gene. The length of the CDR3 is 14 residues. Trimming took 7 bases from V and 3 from J, leaving 12 bases between them. CDR3 amino acids: CASILEGYTGELFF. In DNA form, the CDR3 reads TGTGCCAGCATCCTGGAGGGGTACACCGGGGAGCTGTTTTTT.

The V call is TRBV5-1, the J call TRBJ2-1; 11 bases line up with TRBD1. The V gene end was trimmed by 4 bases and the J gene end by 7 bases; junction bases not matched to a gene: 10. Germline assignment: CDR1 SGHRS and CDR2 YFSETQ. The CDR3 has 16 amino acids. The CDR3: CASSPLIGTGGNEQFF. In DNA, the CDR3 is TGCGCCAGCAGCCCCCTCATCGGGACAGGGGGGAATGAGCAGTTCTTC.

The genes are TRBV18 and TRBJ2-7, with TRBD1 matching over 7 bases. The germline V gene has CDR1 KGHSH and CDR2 LQKENI. After removal of 6 bases from V and 3 bases from J, the junction contained 5 bases not matched to a gene. The CDR3 consists of 13 residues. This CDR3 reads CASSTAGGYEQYF. The CDR3, as DNA: TGTGCCAGCTCTACTGCAGGGGGCTACGAGCAGTACTTC. The full variable domain, completed using reference TRBV18 and TRBJ2-7, is NAGVMQNPRHLVRRRGQEARLRCSPMKGHSHVYWYRQLPEEGLKFMVYLQKENIIDESGMPKERFSAEFPKEGPSILRIQQVVRGDSAAYFCASSTAGGYEQYFGPGTRLTVT.

The chain is built from TRBV19 and TRBJ1-6; TRBD1 agrees at 7 bases. Per germline, CDR1 LNHDA and CDR2 SQIVND (reference sequence). The CDR3 is 15 residues long. With V trimmed by 4 bases and J by 5 bases, 5 bases remained unmatched. In nucleotides, the CDR3 is TGTGCCAGTAGTACCCGGACAGGCAATAATTCACCCCTCCACTTT. As protein: CASSTRTGNNSPLHF.

The rearrangement links TRBV18 to TRBJ2-5; 7 positions agree with TRBD1. The CDR3 consists of 17 residues. The V gene end was trimmed by 3 bases and the J gene end by 5 bases; junction bases not matched to a gene: 15. Germline CDR1 reads KGHSH; CDR2 reads LQKENI. The CDR3 region has the DNA TGTGCCAGCTCACCCGGCCTCGGGACAGCAGTTCGGGAGACCCAGTACTTC. Amino acids: CASSPGLGTAVRETQYF.

V gene TRBV3-1 (or the pseudogene TRBV3-2) combines with J gene TRBJ2-7, with TRBD1 matching 7 bases. Unmatched junction bases numbered 11, after V lost 6 bases and J lost 6 bases. CDR1 LGHDT and CDR2 YNNKEL come from the germline V gene (reference sequence). This CDR3 is 14 amino acids long. CDR3 coding DNA: TGTGCCAGCAGTTCGACAGGGTTTATCGGCGAGCAGTACTTC. Its protein product is CASSSTGFIGEQYF.

The CDR3 reads CASSFWTSGRSSTDTQYF. CDR3 DNA sequence: TGTGCCAGCAGCTTTTGGACTAGCGGGAGATCTAGCACAGATACGCAGTATTTT. The V call is TRBV7-2, the J call TRBJ2-3, with 13 bases fitting TRBD2. The trim removed 3 bases at V and 0 bases at J, leaving 6 bases unmatched. The CDR3 covers 18 residues. CDR1 and CDR2 (germline): SGHTA, FQGNSA.

The rearrangement uses TRBV7-9 and TRBJ2-1; 8 nucleotides agree with TRBD1. Trimming at V came to 5 bases and at J to 3 bases, leaving 3 bases not matched to a gene. This CDR3 spans 14 amino acids. Germline CDR1 reads SEHNR; CDR2 reads FQNEAQ (reference sequence). This CDR3 reads CASSTGTGYNEQFF. The CDR3 nucleotides read TGTGCCAGCAGCACCGGGACAGGCTACAATGAGCAGTTCTTC.

The chain employs TRBV14 and TRBJ2-7; D ambiguous. The length of the CDR3 is 13 residues. V lost 0 bases, J lost 6 bases, and 9 bases lay in between. The V gene's germline CDR1 is SGHDN and CDR2 FVKESK. Here the CDR3 DNA reads TGTGCCAGCAGCCAAGATCGGAGAGGCGAGCAGTACTTC. Encoded protein: CASSQDRRGEQYF.

This sequence joins TRBV7-7 and TRBJ1-6, with D possibly matching TRBD1 (5 bases). The CDR3 has 15 residues. V lost 5 bases and J lost 4, with 12 bases in between. The V gene's germline CDR1 is SSHAT and CDR2 FNYEAQ (reference sequence). The CDR3 DNA reads TGTGCCAGCAGCGACCTCAGGGATTATAATTCACCCCTCCACTTT. This translates into CASSDLRDYNSPLHF. Full variable domain (rest looked up from reference TRBV7-7 and TRBJ1-6): GAGVSQSPRYKVTKRGQDVTLRCDPISSHATLYWYQQALGQGPEFLTYFNYEAQPDKSGLPSDRFSAERPEGSISTLTIQRTEQRDSAMYRCASSDLRDYNSPLHFGNGTRLTVT.

Written as DNA, the CDR3 is TGTGCCAGCAGCTCTACCCGACAGGGGGCCGGTACCGGGGAGCTGTTTTTT. Amino acids: CASSSTRQGAGTGELFF. The chain joins TRBV5-5 to TRBJ2-2; 10 bases line up with TRBD1. V trimming: 3 bases; J trimming: 5 bases; junction bases outside the gene matches: 10. Germline assignment: CDR1 SGHKS and CDR2 YYEKEE (reference sequence). This CDR3 contains 17 residues.

The gene calls are TRBV24-1 and TRBJ2-2; TRBD2 matches 9 bases. V shed 5 bases and J 3 bases; nucleotides not matched to a gene: 12. The CDR3 has 18 amino acids. CDR1 and CDR2 from the germline V gene are KGHDR and SFDVKD. The chain's CDR3 is CATSGPGLLAGYTGELFF. The CDR3 DNA reads TGTGCCACCAGTGGACCGGGGCTACTAGCGGGCTACACCGGGGAGCTGTTTTTT.